The text below deals with one T cell receptor (beta chain). Its cognate antigen is unknown. RNA transcripts were the template for amplifying TCR beta CDR3 regions. An initial round of RT-PCR targeting the TCR CDR3 relied on the HTBI primer set. TCRdb re-analysed the multiplex PCR reads in MiXCR, keeping a single row per CDR3 protein. The profile covers 610,000 or so distinct CDR3 sequences, with about 43% appearing a single time and about 8% taken by the ten largest. This sample was included in a study of T cells in Graves' hyperthyroidism and ophthalmopathy. With a duration under 2 months, the hyperthyroidism was newly diagnosed in patients aged 18 to 65. Exclusion followed for patients with uncontrolled infection, other autoimmune disease, pregnancy or lactation. General study results and limits: The model's output predicted ophthalmopathy at a median of about 6.5 months prior to onset.

This CDR3 is built from 11 residues. Germline CDR1 reads ENHRY; CDR2 reads SYGVKD. The germline V and J ends were trimmed by 7 bases and 9 bases, with 10 bases remaining between them. The chain employs TRBV10-3 and TRBJ2-1; maybe TRBD1 (6 bases). The TCR was taken from a woman aged 18-29 years with Graves' hyperthyroidism. Input material: peripheral blood or thyroid tissue (not recorded which). The DNA for the CDR3 is TGTGCCATCACAGGGGCCGGTGAGCAGTTCTTC. Translated, it gives CAITGAGEQFF.